This paragraph covers one T cell receptor beta chain sequence. Its antigen is unidentified. A junction boundary mismatches the germline segment, possibly from a read error. Amplified TCR beta CDR3 regions derived from RNA transcripts. Primed by the HTBI set, a first-round RT-PCR was run on the TCR CDR3. In TCRdb, the multiplex PCR reads were re-called with MiXCR into one record per CDR3 protein. Of 150,000 or so distinct CDR3 sequences listed, about 20% were seen once; the top ten hold more than 65%. The data were obtained in a study of T cells in Graves' hyperthyroidism and ophthalmopathy. Study summary: Sampling of peripheral blood happened at initial diagnosis, prior to any treatment. Study-level results: Also found in blood were most expanded thyroid clonotypes above 0.001.

The length of the CDR3 is 16 residues. The rearrangement joins TRBV12-3 or TRBV12-4 to TRBJ1-5; a weak D match, TRBD1 (5 bases). The TCR was taken from a woman between 45 and 60 years old with Graves' hyperthyroidism that later progressed to Graves' ophthalmopathy. The sequencing input was blood. CDR3 loop: CASSFTGGSSNRPQHF. CDR3 nucleotide sequence: TGTGCCAGCAGTTTCACAGGCGGAAGTAGCAATCGGCCCCAGCATTTT.